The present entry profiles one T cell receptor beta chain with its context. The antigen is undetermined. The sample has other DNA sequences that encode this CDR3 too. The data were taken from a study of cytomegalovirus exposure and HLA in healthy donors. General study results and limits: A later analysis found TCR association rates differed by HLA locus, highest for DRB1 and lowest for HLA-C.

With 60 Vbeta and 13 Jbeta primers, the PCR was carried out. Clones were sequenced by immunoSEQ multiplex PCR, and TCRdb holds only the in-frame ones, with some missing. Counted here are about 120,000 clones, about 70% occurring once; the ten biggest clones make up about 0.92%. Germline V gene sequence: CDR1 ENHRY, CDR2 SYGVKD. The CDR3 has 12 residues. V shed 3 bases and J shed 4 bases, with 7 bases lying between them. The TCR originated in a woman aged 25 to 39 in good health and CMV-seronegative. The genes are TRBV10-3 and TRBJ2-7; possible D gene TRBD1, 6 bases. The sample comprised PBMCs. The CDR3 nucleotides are TGTGCCATCAGTGAACAGGGATACGAGCAGTACTTC. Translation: CAISEQGYEQYF.